This T cell receptor beta chain was sequenced during a study of shared clonotypes between healthy human individuals. It was at deep level that the assay was run. Measured with immunoSEQ multiplex PCR; TCRdb has only the in-frame clones, and not every one. The sample carries around 88,000 clones, approximately 75% recorded once. This clone turned up a few times. This sample includes further DNA sequences coding for the same CDR3. The sample consisted of memory CD8+ T cells sorted from blood. Subset meaning: CD45RO+ cells pooled with CCR7-negative TemRA cells. The clonotype comes from a man aged 25-40 years in good health.

The CDR3 coding sequence is TGTGCCAGCAGCTTAGGTTTCACTGAAGCTTTCTTT. Protein sequence: CASSLGFTEAFF. The chain uses TRBV7-9 and TRBJ1-1; D is undetermined. This CDR3 region has 12 residues. V was clipped by 1 base and J by 4 bases, with 4 bases between them. Germline CDR1 SEHNR, CDR2 FQNEAQ (reference sequence).